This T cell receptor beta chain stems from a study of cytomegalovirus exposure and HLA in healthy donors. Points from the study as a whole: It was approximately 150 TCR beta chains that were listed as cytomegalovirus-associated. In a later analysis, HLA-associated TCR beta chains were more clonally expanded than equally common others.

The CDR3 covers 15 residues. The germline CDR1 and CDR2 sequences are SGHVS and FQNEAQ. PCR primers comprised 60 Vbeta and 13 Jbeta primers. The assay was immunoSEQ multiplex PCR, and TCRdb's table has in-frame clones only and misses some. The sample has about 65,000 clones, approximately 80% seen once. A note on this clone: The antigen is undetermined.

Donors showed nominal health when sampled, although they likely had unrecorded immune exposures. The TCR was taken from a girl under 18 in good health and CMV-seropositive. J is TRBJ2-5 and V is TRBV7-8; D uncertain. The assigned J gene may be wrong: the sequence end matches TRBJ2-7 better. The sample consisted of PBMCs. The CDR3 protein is CASSLGAEVPYEQYF. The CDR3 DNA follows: TGTGCCAGCAGCTTAGGGGCTGAAGTACCCTACGAGCAGTACTTC.